This entry describes one T cell receptor beta chain. The data are from a study of blood T cells in healthy people across ages. Study-wide background: T cells yielded about one barcoded beta molecule per two cells through template switching.

Combining a sample-barcoded 5' primer with a J-beta primer mix, a second PCR ran for about 7 to 11 cycles. TCRdb processed the 5' RACE reads anew with MiXCR; each CDR3 protein has one entry. The sample has roughly 730,000 distinct CDR3 sequences; just over 55% are singletons. The germline V gene encodes CDR1 DFQATT and CDR2 SNEGSKA (reference sequence). The CDR3 sequence is 14 residues long. Deletions cut 4 bases from V and 1 base from J, with 11 bases between. Donor samples were obtained from healthy Caucasian individuals from Russia, aged about 6 to 95. This chain joins TRBV20-1 and TRBJ2-4; D may be TRBD1 or TRBD2 (6 bases each). The sample was blood. The clonotype comes from a middle-aged man in good health. This CDR3 reads CSAIRGGAKNIQYF. In nucleotides, the CDR3 is TGCAGTGCTATTCGAGGGGGGGCCAAAAACATTCAGTACTTC.